Reported below is one TCR beta chain. Its antigen remains unknown. CDR3 length: 14 amino acids. Germline loops: CDR1 MNHEY, CDR2 SMNVEV (reference sequence). Deletions cut 0 bases from V and 5 bases from J, with 10 bases between. These data originate in a study of lymphopenia after photon versus proton radiotherapy. Study results and caveats: After lymphocyte nadir, photon-treated repertoires showed oligoclonal expansion, especially CD8+ Temra. Post-nadir TCR diversity decline inversely tracked overall survival among those who died.

Sequencing was performed with immunoSEQ multiplex PCR; in TCRdb, only in-frame clones are kept and a portion is missing. Of tens of thousands of clones in the sample, 70% to 90% were seen once. The gene calls are TRBV27 and TRBJ1-1; D unclear. The specimen was peripheral blood, collected from a patient treated with proton-based radiotherapy. The receptor was isolated from a woman in her seventies with pancreatic cancer. Some clones in this sample may be carry-over from other donors' samples. This chain's CDR3 is CASSLSVGWTEAFF. The CDR3 bases are TGTGCCAGCAGTTTATCGGTGGGGTGGACTGAAGCTTTCTTT.